The clone carrying this TCR beta chain was seen more than once but under ten times. Its antigen is currently unknown. This sample was included in a study of T-cell memory formation after mild COVID-19. From the 5' RACE reads, TCRdb called clonotypes with MiXCR, one entry per CDR3 protein. The data show 300,000 to 400,000 distinct CDR3 sequences, with 12% to 15% seen just once and 22% held by the top ten. Points from the study as a whole: Largely, contracting CD4+ clones fell within CM and EM, and contracting CD8+ clones within EMRA. From day 15 to 85, contracting clones were balanced between CD4 and CD8, whereas later expanders leaned toward CD4+.

This CDR3 spans 16 amino acids. Germline-derived CDR1 and CDR2 are SGDLS and YYNGEE. V was pared by 4 bases and J by 1 base, with 18 bases between. V and J are TRBV9 and TRBJ2-7, with D hard to call. The TCR was taken from a man between 18 and 35 years old who had mild COVID-19 (a few samples of this study predate the infection). Cell type and time point are not known. The sequencing sample was made of PBMCs or a T cell subset sorted from them (not recorded which). CDR3 amino acids: CASSPTPSSLSYEQYF. CDR3 in DNA: TGTGCCAGCAGCCCCACGCCTTCTTCTTTATCCTACGAGCAGTACTTC.